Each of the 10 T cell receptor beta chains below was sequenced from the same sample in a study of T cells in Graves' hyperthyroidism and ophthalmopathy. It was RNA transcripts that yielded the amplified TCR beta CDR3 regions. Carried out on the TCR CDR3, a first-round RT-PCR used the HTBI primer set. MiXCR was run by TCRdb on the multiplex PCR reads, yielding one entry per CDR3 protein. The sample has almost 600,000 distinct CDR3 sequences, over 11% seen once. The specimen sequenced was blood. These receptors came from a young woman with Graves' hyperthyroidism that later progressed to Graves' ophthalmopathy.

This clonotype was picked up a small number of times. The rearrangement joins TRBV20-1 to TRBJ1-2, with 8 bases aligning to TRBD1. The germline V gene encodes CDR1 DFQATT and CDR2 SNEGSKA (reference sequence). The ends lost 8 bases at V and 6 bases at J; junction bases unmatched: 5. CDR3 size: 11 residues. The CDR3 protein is CSPWTGNGYTF. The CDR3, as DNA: TGCAGTCCTTGGACAGGGAATGGCTACACCTTC.

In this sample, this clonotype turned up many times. The CDR3 spells CASSLSGRDLPQHF. The DNA for the CDR3 is TGTGCCAGCAGTTTAAGCGGCAGGGATTTGCCCCAGCATTTT. The chain couples TRBV28 to TRBJ1-5; D possibly corresponds to TRBD1 (5 bases). V was cut by 2 bases and J by 9 bases, with 14 bases left in between. The CDR3 runs to 14 residues. Germline V gene sequence: CDR1 MDHEN, CDR2 SYDVKM. Together with reference TRBV28 and TRBJ1-5, the CDR3 gives the full variable domain: DVKVTQSSRYLVKRTGEKVFLECVQDMDHENMFWYRQDPGLGLRLIYFSYDVKMKEKGDIPEGYSVSREKKERFSLILESASTNQTSMYLCASSLSGRDLPQHFGDGTRLSIL.

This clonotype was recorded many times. CDR3 sequence: CSAPPQGSSYEQYF. The CDR3 DNA sequence: TGCAGTGCCCCCCCCCAGGGAAGCTCCTACGAGCAGTACTTC. The chain uses TRBV20-1 and TRBJ2-7, with D possibly being TRBD1 (5 bases). Germline CDR1 and CDR2: DFQATT and SNEGSKA (reference sequence). There are 14 residues in the CDR3. V lost 6 bases, J lost 0 bases, and 15 bases lay in between.

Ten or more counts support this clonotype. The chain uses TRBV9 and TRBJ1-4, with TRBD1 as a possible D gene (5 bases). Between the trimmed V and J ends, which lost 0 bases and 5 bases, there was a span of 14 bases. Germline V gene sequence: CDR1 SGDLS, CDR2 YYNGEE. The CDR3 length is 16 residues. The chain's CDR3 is CASSVELTDRNEKLFF. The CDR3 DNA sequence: TGTGCCAGCAGCGTAGAACTGACAGACCGGAATGAAAAACTGTTTTTT.

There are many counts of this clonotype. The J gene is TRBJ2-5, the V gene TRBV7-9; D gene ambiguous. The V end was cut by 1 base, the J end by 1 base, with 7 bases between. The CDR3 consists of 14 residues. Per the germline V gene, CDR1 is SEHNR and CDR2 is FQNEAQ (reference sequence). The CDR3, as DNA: TGTGCCAGCAGCTTAGTCTCCAGCCAAGAGACCCAGTACTTC. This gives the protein CASSLVSSQETQYF.

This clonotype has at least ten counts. As DNA, the CDR3 is TGTGCCAGCGGGGGGAGGGTCGGCTACACCTTC. Amino acids: CASGGRVGYTF. V is TRBV7-2 and J is TRBJ1-2, with a possible D match to TRBD1 (5 bases). Germline V gene lookup returns CDR1 SGHTA and CDR2 FQGNSA. This CDR3 has 11 amino acids. V lost 8 bases to trimming and J lost 8 bases, with 12 bases between them.

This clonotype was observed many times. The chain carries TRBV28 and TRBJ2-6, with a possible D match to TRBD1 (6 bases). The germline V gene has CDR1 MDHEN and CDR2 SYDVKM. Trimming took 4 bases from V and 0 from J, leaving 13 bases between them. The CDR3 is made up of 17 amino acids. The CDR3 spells CASSYSTGPSGANVLTF. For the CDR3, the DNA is TGTGCCAGCAGTTACTCGACAGGTCCCTCTGGGGCCAACGTCCTGACTTTC. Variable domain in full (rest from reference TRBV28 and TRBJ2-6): DVKVTQSSRYLVKRTGEKVFLECVQDMDHENMFWYRQDPGLGLRLIYFSYDVKMKEKGDIPEGYSVSREKKERFSLILESASTNQTSMYLCASSYSTGPSGANVLTFGAGSRLTVL.

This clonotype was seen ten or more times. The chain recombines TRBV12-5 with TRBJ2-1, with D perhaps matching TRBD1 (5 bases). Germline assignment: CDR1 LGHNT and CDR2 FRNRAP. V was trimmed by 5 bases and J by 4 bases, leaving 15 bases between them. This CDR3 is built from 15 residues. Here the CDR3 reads CASGPRTDTYNEQFF. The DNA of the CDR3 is TGTGCTAGTGGTCCTCGGACGGACACTTACAATGAGCAGTTCTTC.

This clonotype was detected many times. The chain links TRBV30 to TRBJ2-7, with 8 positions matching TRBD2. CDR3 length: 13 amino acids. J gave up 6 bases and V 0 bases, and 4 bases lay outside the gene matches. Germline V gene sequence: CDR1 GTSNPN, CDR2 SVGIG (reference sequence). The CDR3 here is CAWSVAGASEQYF. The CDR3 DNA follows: TGTGCCTGGAGTGTAGCGGGAGCGTCCGAGCAGTACTTC.

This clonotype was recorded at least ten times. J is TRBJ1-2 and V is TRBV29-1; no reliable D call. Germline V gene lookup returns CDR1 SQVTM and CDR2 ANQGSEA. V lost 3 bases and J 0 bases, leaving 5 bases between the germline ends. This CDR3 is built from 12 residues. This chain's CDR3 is CSVETPNYGYTF. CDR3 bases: TGCAGCGTTGAGACACCTAACTATGGCTACACCTTC. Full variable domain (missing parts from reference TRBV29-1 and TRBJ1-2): SAVISQKPSRDICQRGTSLTIQCQVDSQVTMMFWYRQQPGQSLTLIATANQGSEATYESGFVIDKFPISRPNLTFSTLTVSNMSPEDSSIYLCSVETPNYGYTFGSGTRLTVV.